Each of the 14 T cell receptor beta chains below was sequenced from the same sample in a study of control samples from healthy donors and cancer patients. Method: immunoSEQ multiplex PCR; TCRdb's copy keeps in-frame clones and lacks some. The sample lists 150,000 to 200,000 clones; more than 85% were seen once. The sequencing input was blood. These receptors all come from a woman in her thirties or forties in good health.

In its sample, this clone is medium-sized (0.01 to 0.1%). The CDR3 DNA sequence: TGTGCCACCAGCAGAGACAGGTCTGGGGCCAACGTCCTGACTTTC. Amino acid sequence: CATSRDRSGANVLTF. The chain is built from TRBV15 and TRBJ2-6; D is ambiguous. Germline values: CDR1 LNHNV, CDR2 YYDKDF (reference sequence). This CDR3 spans 15 amino acids. Deletions cut 0 bases from V and 1 base from J, with 4 bases between. The full variable domain, rest sourced from reference TRBV15 and TRBJ2-6, is DAMVIQNPRYQVTQFGKPVTLSCSQTLNHNVMYWYQQKSSQAPKLLFHYYDKDFNNEADTPDNFQSRRPNTSFCFLDIRSPGLGDTAMYLCATSRDRSGANVLTFGAGSRLTVL.

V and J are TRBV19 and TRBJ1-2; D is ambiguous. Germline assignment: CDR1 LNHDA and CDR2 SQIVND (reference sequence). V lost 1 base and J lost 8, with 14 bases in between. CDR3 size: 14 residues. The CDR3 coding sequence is TGTGCCAGTAGTATAGTGGAGGCTATTGGCGGCTACACCTTC. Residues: CASSIVEAIGGYTF.

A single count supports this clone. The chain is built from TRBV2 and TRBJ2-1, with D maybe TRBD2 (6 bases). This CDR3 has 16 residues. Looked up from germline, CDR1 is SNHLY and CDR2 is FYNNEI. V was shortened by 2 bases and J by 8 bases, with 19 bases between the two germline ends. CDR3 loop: CASSEWGDSNVYEQFF. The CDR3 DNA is TGTGCCAGCAGTGAATGGGGGGACTCCAACGTATATGAGCAGTTCTTC.

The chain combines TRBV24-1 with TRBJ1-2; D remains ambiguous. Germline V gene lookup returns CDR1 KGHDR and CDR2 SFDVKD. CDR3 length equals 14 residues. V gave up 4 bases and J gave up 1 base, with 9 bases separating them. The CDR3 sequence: CATSDPTINYGYTF. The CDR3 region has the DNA TGTGCCACCAGTGACCCGACAATTAACTATGGCTACACCTTC.

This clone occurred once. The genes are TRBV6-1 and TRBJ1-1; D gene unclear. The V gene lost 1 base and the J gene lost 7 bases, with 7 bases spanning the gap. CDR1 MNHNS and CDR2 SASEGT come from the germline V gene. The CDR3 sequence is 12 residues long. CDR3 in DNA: TGTGCCAGCAGTGAAGGGGCAGTTGAAGCTTTCTTT. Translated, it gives CASSEGAVEAFF.

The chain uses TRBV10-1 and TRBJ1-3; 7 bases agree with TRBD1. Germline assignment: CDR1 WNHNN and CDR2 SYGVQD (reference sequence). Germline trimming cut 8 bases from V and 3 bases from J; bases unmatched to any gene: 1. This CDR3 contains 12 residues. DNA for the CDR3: TGCGCCAGCGGGGACAGTGGAAACACCATATATTTT. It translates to CASGDSGNTIYF.

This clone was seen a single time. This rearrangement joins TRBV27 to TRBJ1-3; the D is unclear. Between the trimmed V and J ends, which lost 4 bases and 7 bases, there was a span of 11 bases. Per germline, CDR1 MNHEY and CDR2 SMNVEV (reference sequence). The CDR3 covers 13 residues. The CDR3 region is CASSWKPFNTIYF. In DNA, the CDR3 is TGTGCCAGCAGTTGGAAACCTTTTAACACCATATATTTT.

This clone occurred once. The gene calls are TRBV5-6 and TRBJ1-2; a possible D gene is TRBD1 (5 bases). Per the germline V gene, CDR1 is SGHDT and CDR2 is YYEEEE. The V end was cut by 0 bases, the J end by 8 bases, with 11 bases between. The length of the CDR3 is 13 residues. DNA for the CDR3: TGTGCCAGCAGCTTGGGGGGGTTGGAAGGCTACACCTTC. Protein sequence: CASSLGGLEGYTF.

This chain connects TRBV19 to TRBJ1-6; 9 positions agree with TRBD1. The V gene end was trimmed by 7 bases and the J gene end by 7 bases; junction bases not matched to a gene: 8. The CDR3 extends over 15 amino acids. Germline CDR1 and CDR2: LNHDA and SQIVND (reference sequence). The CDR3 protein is CASTPTGGGNSPLHF. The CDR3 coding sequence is TGTGCCAGTACCCCGACAGGGGGGGGAAATTCACCCCTCCACTTT.

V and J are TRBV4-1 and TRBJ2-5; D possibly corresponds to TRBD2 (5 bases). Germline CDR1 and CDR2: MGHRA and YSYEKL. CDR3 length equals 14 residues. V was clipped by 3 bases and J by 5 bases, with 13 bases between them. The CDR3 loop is CASSQTTSQETQYF. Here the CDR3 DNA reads TGCGCCAGCAGCCAGACTACATCGCAGGAGACCCAGTACTTC.

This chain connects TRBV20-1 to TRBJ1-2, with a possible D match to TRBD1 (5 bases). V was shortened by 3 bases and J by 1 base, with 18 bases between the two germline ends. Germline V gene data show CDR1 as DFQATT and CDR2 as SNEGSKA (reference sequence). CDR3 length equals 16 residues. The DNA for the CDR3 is TGCAGTGCTAGTGGTGTGGGCGGGACGCTTAACTATGGCTACACCTTC. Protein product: CSASGVGGTLNYGYTF.

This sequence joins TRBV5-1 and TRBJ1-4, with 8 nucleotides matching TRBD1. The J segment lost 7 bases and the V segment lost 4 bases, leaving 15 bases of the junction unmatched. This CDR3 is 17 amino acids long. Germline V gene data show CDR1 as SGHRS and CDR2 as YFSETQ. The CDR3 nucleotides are TGCGCCAGCAGCCCTGGACAGGGTGACTATCTTGGTGAAAAACTGTTTTTT. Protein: CASSPGQGDYLGEKLFF.

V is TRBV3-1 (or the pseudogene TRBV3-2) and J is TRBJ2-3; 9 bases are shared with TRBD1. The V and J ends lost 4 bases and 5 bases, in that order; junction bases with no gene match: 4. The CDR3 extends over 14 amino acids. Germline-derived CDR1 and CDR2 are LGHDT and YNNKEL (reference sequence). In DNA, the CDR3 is TGTGCCAGCAGCCGGGACAGGGTTATAGATACGCAGTATTTT. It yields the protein CASSRDRVIDTQYF.

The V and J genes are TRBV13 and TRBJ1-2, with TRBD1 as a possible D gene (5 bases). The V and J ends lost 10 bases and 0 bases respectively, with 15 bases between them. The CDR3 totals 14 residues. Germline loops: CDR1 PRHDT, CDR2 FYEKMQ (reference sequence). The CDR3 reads CATTLGDPNYGYTF. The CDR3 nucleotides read TGTGCCACCACCCTGGGGGACCCTAACTATGGCTACACCTTC.